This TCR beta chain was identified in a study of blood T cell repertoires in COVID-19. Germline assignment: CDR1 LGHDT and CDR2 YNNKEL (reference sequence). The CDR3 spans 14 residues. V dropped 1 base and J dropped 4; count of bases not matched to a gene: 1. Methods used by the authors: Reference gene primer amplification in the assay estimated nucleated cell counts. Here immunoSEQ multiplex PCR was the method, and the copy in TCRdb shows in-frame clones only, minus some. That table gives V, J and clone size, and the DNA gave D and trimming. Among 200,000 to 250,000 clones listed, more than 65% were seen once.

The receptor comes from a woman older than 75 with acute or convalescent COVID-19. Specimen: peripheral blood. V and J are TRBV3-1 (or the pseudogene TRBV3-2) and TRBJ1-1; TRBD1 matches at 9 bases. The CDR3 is CASSQGTGATEAFF. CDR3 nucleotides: TGTGCCAGCAGCCAAGGGACAGGGGCCACTGAAGCTTTCTTT.